Listed below are T cell receptor beta chains from one sample, sequenced in a study of blood T cell repertoires in COVID-19. Repertoires were generated with immunoSEQ multiplex PCR, while TCRdb's copy carries only in-frame clones and drops some. The sample yields 200,000 to 250,000 clones, roughly four fifths seen once. Specimen: peripheral blood. The receptor source for this set is a woman aged 80 or older with acute or convalescent COVID-19. The conserved cysteine and the conserved F or W are not part of the CDR3 here. The order of the fields is CDR3 length, V gene, clone size, CDR3 protein. The size entry is marked missing in some rows and otherwise reads once, few, many or a size class.

CDR3 length: 14; V gene: TRBV4-3; clone size: -; CDR3 protein: ASSQEWASDLYGYT
CDR3 length: 14; V gene: TRBV20-1; clone size: once; CDR3 protein: SASPGLAGKTYEQY
CDR3 length: 16; V gene: TRBV7-8; clone size: -; CDR3 protein: ASRRGQGKEGPNTEAF
CDR3 length: 14; V gene: TRBV28; clone size: few; CDR3 protein: ASSSGTGGFNEKLF
CDR3 length: 14; V gene: TRBV19; clone size: few; CDR3 protein: ASSIVGGGANTEAF
CDR3 length: 12; V gene: TRBV18; clone size: -; CDR3 protein: ASSPDRNTYEQY
CDR3 length: 13; V gene: TRBV6-1; clone size: -; CDR3 protein: ASSELRAGTDTQY
CDR3 length: 12; V gene: TRBV27; clone size: -; CDR3 protein: ASSLTSGQYTQY
CDR3 length: 12; V gene: TRBV10-3; clone size: once; CDR3 protein: AIREGQGRDTQY
CDR3 length: 13; V gene: TRBV5-1; clone size: -; CDR3 protein: ASSLEQGRTYEQY
CDR3 length: 14; V gene: TRBV18; clone size: -; CDR3 protein: ASSPLAPGGYNEQF
CDR3 length: 12; V gene: TRBV6-6; clone size: -; CDR3 protein: ASSYPGGPTEAF
CDR3 length: 13; V gene: TRBV27; clone size: -; CDR3 protein: ASSPRTGGLYEQY
CDR3 length: 12; V gene: TRBV19; clone size: -; CDR3 protein: ASSIKGPRDLQH
CDR3 length: 11; V gene: TRBV7-9; clone size: once; CDR3 protein: ASSLGRAYGYT
CDR3 length: 12; V gene: TRBV5-1; clone size: -; CDR3 protein: ASRGGEYTDTQY
CDR3 length: 14; V gene: TRBV19; clone size: -; CDR3 protein: ASSVSLGLRAGELF
CDR3 length: 13; V gene: TRBV21-1; clone size: -; CDR3 protein: ASSKDEGALYGYT
CDR3 length: 13; V gene: TRBV5-4; clone size: -; CDR3 protein: ASSLGAAGTSPLH
CDR3 length: 14; V gene: TRBV19; clone size: -; CDR3 protein: ASSIDLRAASYEQY
CDR3 length: 13; V gene: TRBV11-3; clone size: -; CDR3 protein: ASSAGRGAYNEQF
CDR3 length: 13; V gene: TRBV11-2; clone size: -; CDR3 protein: ASSLGYGTNYGYT
CDR3 length: 11; V gene: TRBV11-2; clone size: -; CDR3 protein: ASSLERFGELF
CDR3 length: 12; V gene: TRBV7-3; clone size: -; CDR3 protein: ASSLKAEQETQY
CDR3 length: 12; V gene: TRBV6-5; clone size: -; CDR3 protein: ASTRGGTSYEQY
CDR3 length: 14; V gene: TRBV6-2/TRBV6-3; clone size: -; CDR3 protein: ASSYGRRSSGNTIY
CDR3 length: 13; V gene: TRBV29-1; clone size: -; CDR3 protein: SVGRRQGRTDTQY
CDR3 length: 14; V gene: TRBV7-2; clone size: -; CDR3 protein: ASSLVLAANTGELF
CDR3 length: 12; V gene: TRBV5-1; clone size: -; CDR3 protein: ASSFTGGNDGYT
CDR3 length: 13; V gene: TRBV10-3; clone size: few; CDR3 protein: AINYPDRVIAEAF
CDR3 length: 14; V gene: TRBV18; clone size: -; CDR3 protein: ASSPQIAGEAGELF
CDR3 length: 13; V gene: TRBV7-2; clone size: few; CDR3 protein: ASSLVASGRGELF
CDR3 length: 12; V gene: TRBV19; clone size: -; CDR3 protein: ASSMSGQGRGYT
CDR3 length: 13; V gene: TRBV30; clone size: -; CDR3 protein: AWSGQGLTNQPQH
CDR3 length: 16; V gene: TRBV28; clone size: many; CDR3 protein: ASSLSRDRAFAGSPLH
CDR3 length: 12; V gene: TRBV24-1; clone size: -; CDR3 protein: ATYSGRAEDTQY